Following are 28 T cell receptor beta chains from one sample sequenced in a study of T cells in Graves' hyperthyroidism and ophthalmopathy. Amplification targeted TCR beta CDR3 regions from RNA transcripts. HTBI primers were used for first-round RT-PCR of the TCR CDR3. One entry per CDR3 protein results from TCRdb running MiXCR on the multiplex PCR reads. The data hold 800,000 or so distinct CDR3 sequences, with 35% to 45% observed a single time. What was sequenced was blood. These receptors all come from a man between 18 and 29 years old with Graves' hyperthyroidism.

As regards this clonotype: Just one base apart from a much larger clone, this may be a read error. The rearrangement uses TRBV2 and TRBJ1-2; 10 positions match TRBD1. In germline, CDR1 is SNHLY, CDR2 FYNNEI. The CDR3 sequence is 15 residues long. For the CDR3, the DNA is TGTGCCGGCAGTGACAGGGGGCCTCCCAACTATGGCTACACCTTC. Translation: CAGSDRGPPNYGYTF.

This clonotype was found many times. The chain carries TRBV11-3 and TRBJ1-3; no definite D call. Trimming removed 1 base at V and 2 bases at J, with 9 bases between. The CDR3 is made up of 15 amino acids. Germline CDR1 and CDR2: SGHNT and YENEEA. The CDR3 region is CASSLGRGTGNTIYF. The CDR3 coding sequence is TGTGCCAGCAGCTTAGGTCGGGGTACTGGAAACACCATATATTTT.

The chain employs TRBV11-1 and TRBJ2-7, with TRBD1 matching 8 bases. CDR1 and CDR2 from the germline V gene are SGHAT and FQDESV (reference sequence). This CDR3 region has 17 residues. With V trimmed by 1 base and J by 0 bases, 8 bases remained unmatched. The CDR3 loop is CASSLGGQGGNSYEQYF. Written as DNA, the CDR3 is TGTGCCAGCAGCTTAGGTGGACAGGGCGGTAACTCCTACGAGCAGTACTTC.

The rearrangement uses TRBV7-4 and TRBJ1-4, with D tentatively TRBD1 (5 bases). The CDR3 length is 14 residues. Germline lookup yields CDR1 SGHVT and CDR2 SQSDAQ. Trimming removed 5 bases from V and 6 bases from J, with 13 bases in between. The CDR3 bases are TGTGCCAGCAGCCACCAGGGAAAGGATGAAAAACTGTTTTTT. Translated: CASSHQGKDEKLFF. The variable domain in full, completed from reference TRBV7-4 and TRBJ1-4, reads GAGVSQSPRYKVAKRGRDVALRCDSISGHVTLYWYRQTLGQGSEVLTYSQSDAQRDKSGRPSGRFSAERPERSVSTLKIQRTEQGDSAVYLCASSHQGKDEKLFFGSGTQLSVL.

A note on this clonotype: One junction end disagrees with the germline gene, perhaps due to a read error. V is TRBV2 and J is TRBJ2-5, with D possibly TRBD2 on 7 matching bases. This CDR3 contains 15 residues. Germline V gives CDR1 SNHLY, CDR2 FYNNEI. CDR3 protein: CASSGWRGGQKTQYF. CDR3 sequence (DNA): TGTGCCAGCAGTGGGTGGCGCGGGGGCCAAAAGACCCAGTACTTC.

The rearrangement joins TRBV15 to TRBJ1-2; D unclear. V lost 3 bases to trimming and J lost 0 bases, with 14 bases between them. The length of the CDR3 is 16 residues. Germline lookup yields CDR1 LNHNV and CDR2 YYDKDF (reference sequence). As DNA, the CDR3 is TGTGCCACCAGCAGGGGGATAGACAAAACTAACTATGGCTACACCTTC. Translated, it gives CATSRGIDKTNYGYTF. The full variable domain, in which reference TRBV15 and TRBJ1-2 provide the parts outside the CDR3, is DAMVIQNPRYQVTQFGKPVTLSCSQTLNHNVMYWYQQKSSQAPKLLFHYYDKDFNNEADTPDNFQSRRPNTSFCFLDIRSPGLGDTAMYLCATSRGIDKTNYGYTFGSGTRLTVV.

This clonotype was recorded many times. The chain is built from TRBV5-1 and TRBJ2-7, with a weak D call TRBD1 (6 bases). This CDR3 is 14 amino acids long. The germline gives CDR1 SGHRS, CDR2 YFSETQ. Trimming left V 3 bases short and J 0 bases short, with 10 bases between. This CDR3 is CASSSTGSSYEQYF. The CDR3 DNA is TGCGCCAGCAGCTCTACAGGGAGCTCCTACGAGCAGTACTTC.

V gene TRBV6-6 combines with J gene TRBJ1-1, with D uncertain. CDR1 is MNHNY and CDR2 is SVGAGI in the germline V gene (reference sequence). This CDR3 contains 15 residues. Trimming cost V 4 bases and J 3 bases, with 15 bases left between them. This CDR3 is CASSSGDGRHTEAFF. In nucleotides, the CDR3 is TGTGCCAGCAGTTCTGGAGACGGACGCCACACTGAAGCTTTCTTT.

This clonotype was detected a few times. The CDR3 region has the DNA TGTGCCAGCAGTGAGTCCCGGGACTATGGCTACACCTTC. This translates into CASSESRDYGYTF. V gene TRBV6-5 combines with J gene TRBJ1-2; no clear D gene. Germline loops: CDR1 MNHEY, CDR2 SVGAGI. Trimming removed 5 bases at V and 3 bases at J, with 10 bases between. The CDR3 runs 13 residues.

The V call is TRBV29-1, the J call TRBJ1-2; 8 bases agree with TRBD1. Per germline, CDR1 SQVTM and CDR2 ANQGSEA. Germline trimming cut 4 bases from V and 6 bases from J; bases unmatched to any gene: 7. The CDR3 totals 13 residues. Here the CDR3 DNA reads TGCAGCGTTGTCGGCGACAGGGGACATGGCTACACCTTC. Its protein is CSVVGDRGHGYTF.

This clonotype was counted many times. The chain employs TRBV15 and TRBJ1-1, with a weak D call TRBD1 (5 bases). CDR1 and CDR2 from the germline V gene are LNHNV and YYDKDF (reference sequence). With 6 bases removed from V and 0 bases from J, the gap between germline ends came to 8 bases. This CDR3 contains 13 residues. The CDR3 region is CATRGVVNTEAFF. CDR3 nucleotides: TGTGCCACCAGGGGGGTCGTGAACACTGAAGCTTTCTTT.

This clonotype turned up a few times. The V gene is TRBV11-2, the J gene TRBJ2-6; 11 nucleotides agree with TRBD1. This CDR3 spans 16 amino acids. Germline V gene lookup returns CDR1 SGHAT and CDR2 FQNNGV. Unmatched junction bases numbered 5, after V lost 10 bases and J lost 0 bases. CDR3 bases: TGTGCCATAATCGGACAGGGGGCCTCTGGGGCCAACGTCCTGACTTTC. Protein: CAIIGQGASGANVLTF.

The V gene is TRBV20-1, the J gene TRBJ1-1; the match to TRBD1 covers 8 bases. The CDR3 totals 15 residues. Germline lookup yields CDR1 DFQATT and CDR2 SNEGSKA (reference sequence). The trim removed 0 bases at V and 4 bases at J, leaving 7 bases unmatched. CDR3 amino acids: CSAREFRGPGTEAFF. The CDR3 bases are TGCAGTGCTAGAGAGTTCAGGGGGCCAGGCACTGAAGCTTTCTTT.

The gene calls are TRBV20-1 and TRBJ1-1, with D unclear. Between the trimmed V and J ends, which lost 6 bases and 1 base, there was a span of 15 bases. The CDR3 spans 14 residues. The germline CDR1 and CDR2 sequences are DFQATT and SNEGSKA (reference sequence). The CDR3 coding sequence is TGCAGTGCCAGCACCGGCTTTCAGAACACTGAAGCTTTCTTT. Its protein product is CSASTGFQNTEAFF.

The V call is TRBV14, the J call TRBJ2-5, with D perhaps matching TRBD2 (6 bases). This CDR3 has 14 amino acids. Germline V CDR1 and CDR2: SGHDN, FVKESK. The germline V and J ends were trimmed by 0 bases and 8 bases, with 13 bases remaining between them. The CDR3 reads CASSQDHGGHTQYF. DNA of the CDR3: TGTGCCAGCAGCCAAGATCATGGAGGGCATACCCAGTACTTC.

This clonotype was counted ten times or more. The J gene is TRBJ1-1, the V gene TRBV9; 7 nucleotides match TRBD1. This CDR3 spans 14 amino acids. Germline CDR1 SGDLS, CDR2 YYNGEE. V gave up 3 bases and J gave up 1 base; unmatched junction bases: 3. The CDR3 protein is CASSGAGGNTEAFF. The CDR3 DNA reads TGTGCCAGCAGCGGGGCAGGGGGGAACACTGAAGCTTTCTTT.

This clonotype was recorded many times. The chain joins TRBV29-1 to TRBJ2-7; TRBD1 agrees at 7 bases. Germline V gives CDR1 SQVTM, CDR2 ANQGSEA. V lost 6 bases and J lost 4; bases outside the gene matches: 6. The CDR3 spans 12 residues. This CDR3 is CSVQGREYEQYF. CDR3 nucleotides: TGCAGCGTACAGGGGAGAGAATACGAGCAGTACTTC.

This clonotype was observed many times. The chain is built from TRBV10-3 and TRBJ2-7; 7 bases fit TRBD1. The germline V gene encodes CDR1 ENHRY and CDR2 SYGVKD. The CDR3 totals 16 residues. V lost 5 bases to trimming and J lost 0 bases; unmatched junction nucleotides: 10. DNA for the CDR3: TGTGCCATCAGTAGCAACCGGGACAGCCCCTCCTACGAGCAGTACTTC. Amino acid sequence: CAISSNRDSPSYEQYF.

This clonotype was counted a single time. The CDR3 reads CAISEAQARTEAFF. As DNA, the CDR3 is TGTGCCATCAGTGAGGCCCAGGCGAGGACTGAAGCTTTCTTT. The V call is TRBV10-3, the J call TRBJ1-1, with D hard to call. The V end lost 2 bases, the J end lost 5 bases, and 12 bases lay between the germline ends. The CDR3 has 14 amino acids. Germline V CDR1 and CDR2: ENHRY, SYGVKD.

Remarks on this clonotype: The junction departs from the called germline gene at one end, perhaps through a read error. The CDR3 protein is CATSQTLAGDVFFEQYF. For the CDR3, the DNA is TGCGCCACCTCCCAAACCCTAGCGGGGGATGTCTTTTTCGAGCAGTACTTC. This chain links TRBV5-4 with TRBJ2-7; 10 bases are a match to TRBD2. In germline, CDR1 is SGHNT, CDR2 YYREEE (reference sequence). The CDR3 spans 17 residues. Complete variable domain (other parts from reference TRBV5-4 and TRBJ2-7): ETGVTQSPTHLIKTRGQQVTLRCSSQSGHNTVSWYQQALGQGPQFIFQYYREEENGRGNFPPRFSGLQFPNYSSELNVNALELDDSALYLCATSQTLAGDVFFEQYFGPGTRLTVT.

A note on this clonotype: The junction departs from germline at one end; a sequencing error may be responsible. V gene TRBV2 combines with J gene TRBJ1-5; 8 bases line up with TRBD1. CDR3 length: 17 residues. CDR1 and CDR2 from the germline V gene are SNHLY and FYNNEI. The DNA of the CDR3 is TGCGCCAGCAGCCAAGATGGGACAGGACCCACCAATCAGCCCCAGCATTTT. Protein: CASSQDGTGPTNQPQHF.

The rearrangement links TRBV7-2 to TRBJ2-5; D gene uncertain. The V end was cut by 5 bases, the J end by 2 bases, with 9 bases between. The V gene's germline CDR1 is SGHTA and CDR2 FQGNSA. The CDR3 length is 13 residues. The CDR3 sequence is CASSPGEQETQYF. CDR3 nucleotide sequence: TGTGCCAGCAGCCCTGGGGAACAAGAGACCCAGTACTTC.

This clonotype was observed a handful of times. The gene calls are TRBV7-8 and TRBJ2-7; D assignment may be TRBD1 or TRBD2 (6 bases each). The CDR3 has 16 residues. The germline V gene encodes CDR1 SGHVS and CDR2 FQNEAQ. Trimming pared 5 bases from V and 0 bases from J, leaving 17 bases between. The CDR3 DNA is TGTGCCAGCAGCCCACTGGCGGGACAAAGCTCCTACGAGCAGTACTTC. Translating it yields CASSPLAGQSSYEQYF.

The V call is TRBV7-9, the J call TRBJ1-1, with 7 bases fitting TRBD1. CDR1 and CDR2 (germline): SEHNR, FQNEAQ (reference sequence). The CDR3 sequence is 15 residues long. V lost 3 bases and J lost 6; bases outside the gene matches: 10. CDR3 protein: CASSLEGARDAEAFF. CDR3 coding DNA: TGTGCCAGCAGCTTGGAGGGGGCGCGGGACGCTGAAGCTTTCTTT.

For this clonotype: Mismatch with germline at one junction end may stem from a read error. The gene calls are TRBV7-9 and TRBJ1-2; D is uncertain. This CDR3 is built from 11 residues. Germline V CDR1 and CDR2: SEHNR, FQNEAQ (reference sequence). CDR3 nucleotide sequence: TGTGCCAGCAGCTCTACACGTGGCCACACCTTC. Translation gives CASSSTRGHTF.

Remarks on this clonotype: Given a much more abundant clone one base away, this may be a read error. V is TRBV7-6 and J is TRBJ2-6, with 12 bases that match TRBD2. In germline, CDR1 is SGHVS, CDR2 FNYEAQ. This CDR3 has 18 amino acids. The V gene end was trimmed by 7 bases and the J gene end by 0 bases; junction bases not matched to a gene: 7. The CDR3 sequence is CASTPTSGGCSGANVLTF. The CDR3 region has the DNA TGTGCCAGCACCCCGACTAGCGGGGGCTGCTCTGGGGCCAACGTCCTGACTTTC.

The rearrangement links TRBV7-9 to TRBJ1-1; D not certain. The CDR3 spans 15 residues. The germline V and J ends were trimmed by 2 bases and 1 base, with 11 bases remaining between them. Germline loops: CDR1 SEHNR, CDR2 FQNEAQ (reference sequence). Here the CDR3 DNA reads TGTGCCAGCAGCTTACTGAAGGGCAGGAACACTGAAGCTTTCTTT. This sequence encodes CASSLLKGRNTEAFF. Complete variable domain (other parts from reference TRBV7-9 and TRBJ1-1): DTGVSQNPRHKITKRGQNVTFRCDPISEHNRLYWYRQTLGQGPEFLTYFQNEAQLEKSRLLSDRFSAERPKGSFSTLEIQRTEQGDSAMYLCASSLLKGRNTEAFFGQGTRLTVV.

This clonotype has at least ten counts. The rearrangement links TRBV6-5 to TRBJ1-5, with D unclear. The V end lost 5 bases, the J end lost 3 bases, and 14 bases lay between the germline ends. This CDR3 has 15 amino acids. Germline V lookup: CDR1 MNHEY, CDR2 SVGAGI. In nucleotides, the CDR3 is TGTGCCAGCAGTGAATTCGGGCACTACAATCAGCCCCAGCATTTT. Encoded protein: CASSEFGHYNQPQHF.